This entry lists 21 T cell receptor beta chains sequenced from one sample in a study of CD8 T cells in Susac syndrome. Reverse transcription of about 0.5 to 1 ug RNA was carried out with random hexamers. A single record per CDR3 protein comes from TCRdb applying MiXCR to the immunoSEQ multiplex PCR reads. The sample contains 150,000 to 200,000 distinct CDR3 sequences, 94% of which appear only once. Specimen: CD4+ T cells from PBMCs. The source is a human donor with multiple sclerosis.

The V gene is TRBV12-3 or TRBV12-4, the J gene TRBJ1-1; D gene ambiguous. V dropped 5 bases and J dropped 1 base, with 11 bases sitting between them. The CDR3 extends over 14 amino acids. The CDR3 region has the DNA TGTGCCAGCAGTCCTCGACCCTCGAACACTGAAGCTTTCTTT. Translation: CASSPRPSNTEAFF.

The rearrangement links TRBV6-6 to TRBJ2-7, with 8 bases lining up with TRBD2. This CDR3 has 16 residues. V shed 6 bases, J shed 0 bases, and the junction held 10 bases outside the gene matches. Germline V gene data show CDR1 as MNHNY and CDR2 as SVGAGI (reference sequence). The CDR3 DNA follows: TGTGCCAGCAGATCGGGGACTAGTTCCCACTCCTACGAGCAGTACTTC. This translates into CASRSGTSSHSYEQYF.

This clonotype was found once. A read error may account for a junction end that differs from germline. The chain joins TRBV30 to TRBJ2-1; 7 bases are a match to TRBD2. There are 15 residues in the CDR3. Germline CDR1 is GTSNPN and CDR2 is SVGIG (reference sequence). The CDR3 sequence: CAGREGLSSYNEQFF. For the CDR3, the DNA is TGTGCCGGGAGGGAGGGCCTGAGCTCCTACAATGAGCAGTTCTTC.

This chain uses TRBV12-3 or TRBV12-4 with TRBJ1-1; D is unclear. This CDR3 contains 12 residues. The V and J ends lost 7 bases and 4 bases respectively, with 10 bases between them. The CDR3: CASKFGFTEAFF. The CDR3 DNA sequence: TGTGCCAGCAAGTTTGGTTTCACTGAAGCTTTCTTT.

The chain uses TRBV7-2 and TRBJ2-5, with D possibly being TRBD2 (5 bases). This CDR3 has 13 residues. V gave up 7 bases and J gave up 5 bases, with 14 bases separating them. In germline, CDR1 is SGHTA, CDR2 FQGNSA. The CDR3 region is CASTRTAQETQYF. CDR3 bases: TGTGCCAGCACCCGGACTGCGCAGGAGACCCAGTACTTC.

This chain joins TRBV25-1 and TRBJ2-5; D is unresolved. CDR3 length: 13 amino acids. V lost 2 bases and J 2 bases, leaving 6 bases between the germline ends. CDR1 and CDR2 from the germline V gene are MGHDK and SYGVNS. The CDR3 nucleotides are TGTGCCAGCAGTGAAGGGCATCAAGAGACCCAGTACTTC. It specifies CASSEGHQETQYF.

The chain recombines TRBV28 with TRBJ1-5; D gene uncertain. The CDR3 loop spans 10 amino acids. V was cut by 8 bases and J by 6 bases, with 5 bases left in between. Germline assignment: CDR1 MDHEN and CDR2 SYDVKM. The CDR3 DNA sequence: TGTGCCAGCGGACGTCAGCCCCAGCATTTT. It translates to CASGRQPQHF.

CDR3: CSALQGAGGNTIYF. CDR3 nucleotides: TGCAGTGCGCTTCAGGGGGCTGGTGGAAACACCATATATTTT. The chain joins TRBV20-1 to TRBJ1-3, with 8 bases fitting TRBD1. The CDR3 has 14 amino acids. After removal of 6 bases from V and 3 bases from J, the junction contained 7 bases not matched to a gene. Germline values: CDR1 DFQATT, CDR2 SNEGSKA (reference sequence).

This chain uses TRBV7-3 with TRBJ2-2; no clear D gene. The V end lost 6 bases, the J end lost 5 bases, and 10 bases lay between the germline ends. The V gene's germline CDR1 is SGHTA and CDR2 FQGTGA. This CDR3 spans 13 amino acids. DNA for the CDR3: TGTGCCAGCAGGTCGCTGTTGACCGGGGAGCTGTTTTTT. This codes for CASRSLLTGELFF.

This clonotype was seen a single time. The chain recombines TRBV7-6 with TRBJ2-3; no clear D. Trimming took off 3 bases at V and 3 bases at J, with 7 bases between the two ends. The CDR3 is 13 residues long. The germline V gene encodes CDR1 SGHVS and CDR2 FNYEAQ. This chain's CDR3 is CASSFAVTDTQYF. CDR3 bases: TGTGCCAGCAGCTTCGCTGTAACAGATACGCAGTATTTT.

As for this clonotype: The DNA is omitted, as the CDR3 cannot be located on it reliably, and the CDR3 follows TCRdb's listing. This chain joins TRBV29-1 and TRBJ2-1; no DNA check was done on the table's D call, TRBD1. Termini included, the CDR3 measures 12 amino acids. Germline loops: CDR1 SQVTM, CDR2 ANQGSEA. The CDR3 spells CSVARGTGEWFF.

The chain links TRBV6-2 or TRBV6-3 to TRBJ2-6; D gene ambiguous. With 0 bases removed from V and 3 bases from J, the gap between germline ends came to 12 bases. Germline assignment: CDR1 MNHEY and CDR2 SVGEGT. The CDR3 consists of 17 residues. CDR3 DNA: TGTGCCAGCAGTTACTCGAATTTGGGTATTGGGGCCAACGTCCTGACTTTC. Translating gives CASSYSNLGIGANVLTF.

The V call is TRBV3-1, the J call TRBJ2-2; tentatively, D is TRBD2 (6 bases). V was cut by 0 bases and J by 1 base, with 9 bases left in between. CDR1 LGHDT and CDR2 YNNKEL come from the germline V gene (reference sequence). The CDR3 loop spans 16 amino acids. The CDR3 region is CASSQDREMNTGELFF. CDR3 bases: TGTGCCAGCAGCCAAGACCGGGAGATGAACACCGGGGAGCTGTTTTTT.

This sequence joins TRBV5-5 and TRBJ2-6, with unresolved D. Trimming removed 4 bases from V and 0 bases from J, with 14 bases in between. From germline, CDR1 is SGHKS and CDR2 YYEKEE (reference sequence). The CDR3 length is 17 residues. Here the CDR3 reads CASSPRVSLSGANVLTF. The CDR3 DNA is TGTGCCAGCAGCCCCCGGGTGTCCCTCTCTGGGGCCAACGTCCTGACTTTC.

J is TRBJ2-7 and V is TRBV4-1; D remains ambiguous. From germline, CDR1 is MGHRA and CDR2 YSYEKL. This CDR3 has 15 residues. V was cut by 0 bases and J by 2 bases, with 11 bases left in between. The CDR3 spells CASSQDLGFAYEQYF. CDR3 in DNA: TGCGCCAGCAGCCAAGATCTCGGCTTCGCCTACGAGCAGTACTTC.

This clonotype was picked up one time. The rearrangement links TRBV6-1 to TRBJ2-7; 7 bases align to TRBD2. CDR3 length: 16 residues. Unmatched junction bases numbered 13, after V lost 6 bases and J lost 2 bases. CDR1 and CDR2 (germline): MNHNS, SASEGT. CDR3 bases: TGTGCCAGCAGGAAAGCGCTAGCGGAGAAAGCCTACGAGCAGTACTTC. It is translated as CASRKALAEKAYEQYF.

The chain couples TRBV30 to TRBJ1-1; possible D gene TRBD1, 5 bases. Trimming shortened V by 0 bases and J by 0 bases, and 20 bases separated the two germline ends. In germline, CDR1 is GTSNPN, CDR2 SVGIG (reference sequence). This CDR3 spans 18 amino acids. The chain's CDR3 is CAWSVVAWAATVNTEAFF. CDR3 nucleotide sequence: TGTGCCTGGAGTGTAGTGGCGTGGGCAGCGACAGTGAACACTGAAGCTTTCTTT.

The chain uses TRBV30 and TRBJ1-1, with a weak D call TRBD1 (5 bases). V was clipped by 5 bases and J by 3 bases, with 13 bases between them. Per germline, CDR1 GTSNPN and CDR2 SVGIG (reference sequence). This CDR3 spans 13 amino acids. Written as DNA, the CDR3 is TGTGCCTGGGCCCGGGACGGAGACACTGAAGCTTTCTTT. Translating gives CAWARDGDTEAFF.

The chain is built from TRBV5-6 and TRBJ2-7; no firm D call. The V end was cut by 0 bases, the J end by 7 bases, with 11 bases between. The CDR3 is 13 residues long. The V gene's germline CDR1 is SGHDT and CDR2 YYEEEE. This chain's CDR3 is CASSLGAWAEQYF. CDR3 bases: TGTGCCAGCAGCTTGGGTGCGTGGGCGGAGCAGTACTTC. The complete variable domain, with remaining parts taken from reference TRBV5-6 and TRBJ2-7, reads DAGVTQSPTHLIKTRGQQVTLRCSPKSGHDTVSWYQQALGQGPQFIFQYYEEEERQRGNFPDRFSGHQFPNYSSELNVNALLLGDSALYLCASSLGAWAEQYFGPGTRLTVT.

The chain links TRBV6-5 to TRBJ2-1, with TRBD1 identical over 9 bases. This CDR3 region has 16 residues. CDR1 and CDR2 (germline): MNHEY, SVGAGI. V lost 4 bases and J lost 7; bases outside the gene matches: 11. CDR3 in amino acids: CASSSPGQGLGNEQFF. CDR3 DNA: TGTGCCAGCAGTTCTCCGGGACAGGGCTTGGGGAATGAGCAGTTCTTC.

The chain employs TRBV20-1 and TRBJ1-1; the D gene is possibly TRBD1 (5 bases). V lost 0 bases and J lost 1, with 21 bases in between. Germline CDR1 is DFQATT and CDR2 is SNEGSKA (reference sequence). The CDR3 contains 18 residues. CDR3: CSARDVPLLTDKNTEAFF. The DNA for the CDR3 is TGCAGTGCTAGAGATGTTCCCCTGTTGACAGACAAGAACACTGAAGCTTTCTTT.